This T cell receptor beta chain was obtained from a study of regulatory T cells in long-lasting Graves disease. Time point denoted: persistent/refractory GD, antithyroid drugs over 5 years with positive TRAb. From PBMCs, RNA was extracted and then used to make the TCR library. Patients with Graves' disease were diagnosed by American Thyroid Association guidelines. Researchers made TCR beta libraries by using iRepertoire HTBI primers and running Arm-PCR on CDR3 regions. One entry per CDR3 protein results from TCRdb running MiXCR on the multiplex PCR reads. This repertoire shows a few hundred thousand distinct CDR3 sequences, roughly 21% found once; its top ten account for 56%. The germline V and J ends were trimmed by 6 bases and 4 bases, with 10 bases remaining between them. The CDR3 runs to 13 residues.

The sequence was obtained from a female donor with Graves disease. The gene calls are TRBV12-3 or TRBV12-4 and TRBJ1-5; D unclear. The specimen was peripheral blood mononuclear cells (PBMCs), collected when the disease was refractory, from a patient treated with antithyroid drugs. Here the CDR3 reads CASRRDGNQPQHF. Written as DNA, the CDR3 is TGTGCCAGCAGAAGAGACGGGAATCAGCCCCAGCATTTT.